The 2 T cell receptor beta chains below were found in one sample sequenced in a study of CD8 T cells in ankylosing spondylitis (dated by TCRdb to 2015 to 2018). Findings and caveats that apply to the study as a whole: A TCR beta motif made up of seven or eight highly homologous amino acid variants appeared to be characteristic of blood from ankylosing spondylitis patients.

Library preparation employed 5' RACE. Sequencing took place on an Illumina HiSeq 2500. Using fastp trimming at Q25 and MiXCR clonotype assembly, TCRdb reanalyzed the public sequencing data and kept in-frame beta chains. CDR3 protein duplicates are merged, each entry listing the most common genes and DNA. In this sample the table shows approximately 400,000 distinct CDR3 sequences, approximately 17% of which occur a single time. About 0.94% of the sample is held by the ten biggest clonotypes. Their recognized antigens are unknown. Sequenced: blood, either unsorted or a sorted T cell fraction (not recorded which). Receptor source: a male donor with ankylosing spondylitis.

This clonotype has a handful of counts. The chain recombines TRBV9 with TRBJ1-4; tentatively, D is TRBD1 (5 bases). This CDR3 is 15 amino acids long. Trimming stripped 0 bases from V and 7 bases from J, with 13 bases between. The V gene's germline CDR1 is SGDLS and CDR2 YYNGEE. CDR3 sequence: CASSVAPGQGEKLFF. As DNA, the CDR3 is TGTGCCAGCAGCGTAGCCCCAGGGCAGGGTGAAAAACTGTTTTTT.

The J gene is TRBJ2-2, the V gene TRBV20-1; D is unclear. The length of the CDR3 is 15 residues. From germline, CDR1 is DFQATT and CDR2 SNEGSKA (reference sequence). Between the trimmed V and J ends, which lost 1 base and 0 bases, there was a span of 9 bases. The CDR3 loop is CSARVETTNTGELFF. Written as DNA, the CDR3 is TGCAGTGCTAGAGTTGAAACAACGAACACCGGGGAGCTGTTTTTT.